This T cell receptor (beta chain) was observed in a study of molecular identifiers for immune sequencing clone quantification. Trimming removed 3 bases at V and 4 bases at J, with 9 bases between. The CDR3 runs to 13 residues. From germline, CDR1 is MNHEY and CDR2 SMNVEV (reference sequence). TCRdb reprocessed the PCR reads with MiXCR, giving one entry per CDR3 protein. The data hold 55,000 to 75,000 distinct CDR3 sequences, with approximately 18% observed a single time. The receptor was isolated from a human donor in good health. Some libraries in this study had Jurkat cell RNA spiked in. The chain is built from TRBV27 and TRBJ1-2; D gene unclear. Material for sequencing was naive CD8+ T cells from blood, with Jurkat cell RNA spiked in. Subset defined: FACS-sorted CD8+CD4-CCR7+CD45RA+ naive T cells. The CDR3: CASSLGSAYGYTF. The CDR3, as DNA: TGTGCCAGCAGTTTGGGGTCAGCCTATGGCTACACCTTC.